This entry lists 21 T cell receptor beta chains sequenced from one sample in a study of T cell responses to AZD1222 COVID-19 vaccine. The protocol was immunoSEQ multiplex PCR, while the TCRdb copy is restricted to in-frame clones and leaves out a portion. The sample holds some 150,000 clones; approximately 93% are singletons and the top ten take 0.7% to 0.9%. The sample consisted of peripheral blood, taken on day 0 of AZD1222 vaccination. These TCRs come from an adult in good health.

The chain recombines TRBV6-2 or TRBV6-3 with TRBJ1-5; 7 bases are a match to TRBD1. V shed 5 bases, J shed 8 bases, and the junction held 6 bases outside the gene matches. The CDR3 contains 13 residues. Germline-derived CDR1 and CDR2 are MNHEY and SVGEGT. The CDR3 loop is CASSRNRGEPQHF. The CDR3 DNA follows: TGTGCCAGCAGTCGAAACAGGGGCGAGCCCCAGCATTTT.

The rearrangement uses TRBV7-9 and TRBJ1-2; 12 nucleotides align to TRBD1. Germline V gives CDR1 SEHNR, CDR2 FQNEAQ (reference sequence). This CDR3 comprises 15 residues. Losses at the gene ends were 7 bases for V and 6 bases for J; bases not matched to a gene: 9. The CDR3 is CASNLAGTGGDGYTF. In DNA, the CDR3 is TGTGCCAGCAACCTCGCCGGGACAGGGGGCGATGGCTACACCTTC.

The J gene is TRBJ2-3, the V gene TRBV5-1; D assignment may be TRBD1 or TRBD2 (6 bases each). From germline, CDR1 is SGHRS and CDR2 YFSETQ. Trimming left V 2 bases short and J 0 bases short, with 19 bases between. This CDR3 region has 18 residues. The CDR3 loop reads CASSFRGSAGISTDTQYF. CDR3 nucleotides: TGCGCCAGCAGCTTCAGGGGCAGCGCGGGGATTAGCACAGATACGCAGTATTTT.

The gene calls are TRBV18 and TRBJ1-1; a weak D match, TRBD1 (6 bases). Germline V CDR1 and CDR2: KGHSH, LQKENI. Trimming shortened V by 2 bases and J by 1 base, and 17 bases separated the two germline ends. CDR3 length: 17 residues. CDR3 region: CASSPGGSGQGNTEAFF. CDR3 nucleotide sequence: TGTGCCAGCTCACCAGGGGGCTCGGGTCAGGGGAACACTGAAGCTTTCTTT.

The CDR3 loop reads CAWSGRWGLQETQYF. For the CDR3, the DNA is TGTGCCTGGAGCGGGAGGTGGGGGCTCCAAGAGACCCAGTACTTC. The V and J genes are TRBV30 and TRBJ2-5, with a weak D call TRBD2 (7 bases). Germline CDR1 GTSNPN, CDR2 SVGIG (reference sequence). Trimming took off 3 bases at V and 1 base at J, with 15 bases between the two ends. CDR3 length equals 15 residues.

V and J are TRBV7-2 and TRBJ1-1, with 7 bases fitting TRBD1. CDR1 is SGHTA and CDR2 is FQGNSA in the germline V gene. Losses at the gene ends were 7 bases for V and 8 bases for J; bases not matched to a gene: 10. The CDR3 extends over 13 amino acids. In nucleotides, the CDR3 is TGTGCCAGCACCCAAACAGGGGCCCAGGAAGCTTTCTTT. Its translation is CASTQTGAQEAFF.

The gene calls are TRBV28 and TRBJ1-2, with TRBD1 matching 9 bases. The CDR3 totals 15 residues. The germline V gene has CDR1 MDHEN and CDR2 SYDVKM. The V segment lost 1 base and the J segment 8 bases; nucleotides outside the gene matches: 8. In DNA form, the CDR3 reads TGTGCCAGCAGTTTATCTGGGACAGGGTCTGGCGGCTACACCTTC. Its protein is CASSLSGTGSGGYTF.

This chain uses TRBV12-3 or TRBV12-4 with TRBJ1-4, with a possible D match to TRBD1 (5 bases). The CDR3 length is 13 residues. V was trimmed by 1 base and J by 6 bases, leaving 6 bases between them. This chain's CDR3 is CASSLGGDEKLFF. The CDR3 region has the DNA TGTGCCAGCAGTTTAGGAGGGGATGAAAAACTGTTTTTT.

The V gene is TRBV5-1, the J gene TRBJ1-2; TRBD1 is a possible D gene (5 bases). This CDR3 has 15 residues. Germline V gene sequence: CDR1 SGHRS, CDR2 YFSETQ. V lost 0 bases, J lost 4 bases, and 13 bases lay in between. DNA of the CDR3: TGCGCCAGCAGCTTGGTAGGGGACGGTGGCTATGGCTACACCTTC. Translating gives CASSLVGDGGYGYTF.

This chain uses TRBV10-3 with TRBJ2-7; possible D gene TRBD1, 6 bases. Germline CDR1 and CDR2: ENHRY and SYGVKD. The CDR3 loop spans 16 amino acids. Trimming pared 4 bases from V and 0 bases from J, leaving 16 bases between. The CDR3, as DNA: TGTGCCATCAGTGCGGACGGACAACAGGGCTCCTACGAGCAGTACTTC. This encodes CAISADGQQGSYEQYF.

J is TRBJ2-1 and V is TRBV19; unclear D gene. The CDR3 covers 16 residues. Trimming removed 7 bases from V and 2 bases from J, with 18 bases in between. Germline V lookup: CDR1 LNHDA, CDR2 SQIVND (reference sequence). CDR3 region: CASTPSGLDTYNEQFF. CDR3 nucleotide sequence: TGTGCCAGTACCCCCTCCGGGCTGGATACCTACAATGAGCAGTTCTTC. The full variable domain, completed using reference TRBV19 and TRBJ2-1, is DGGITQSPKYLFRKEGQNVTLSCEQNLNHDAMYWYRQDPGQGLRLIYYSQIVNDFQKGDIAEGYSVSREKKESFPLTVTSAQKNPTAFYLCASTPSGLDTYNEQFFGPGTRLTVL.

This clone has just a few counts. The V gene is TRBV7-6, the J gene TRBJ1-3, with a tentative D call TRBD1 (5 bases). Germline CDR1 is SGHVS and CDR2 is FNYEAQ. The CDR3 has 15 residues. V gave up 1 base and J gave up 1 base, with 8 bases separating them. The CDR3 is CASSLVGGSGNTIYF. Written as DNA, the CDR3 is TGTGCCAGCAGCTTAGTCGGGGGATCTGGAAACACCATATATTTT.

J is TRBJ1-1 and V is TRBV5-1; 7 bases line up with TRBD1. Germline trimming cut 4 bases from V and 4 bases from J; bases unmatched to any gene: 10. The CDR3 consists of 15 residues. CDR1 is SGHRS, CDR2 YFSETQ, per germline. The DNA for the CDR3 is TGCGCCAGCAGCACGACGGGACAGCCGAGCACTGAAGCTTTCTTT. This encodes CASSTTGQPSTEAFF.

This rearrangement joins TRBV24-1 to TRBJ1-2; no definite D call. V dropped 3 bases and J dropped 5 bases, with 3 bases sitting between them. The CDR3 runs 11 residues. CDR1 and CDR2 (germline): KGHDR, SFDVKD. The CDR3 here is CATSDLYGYTF. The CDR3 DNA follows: TGTGCCACCAGTGATCTTTATGGCTACACCTTC.

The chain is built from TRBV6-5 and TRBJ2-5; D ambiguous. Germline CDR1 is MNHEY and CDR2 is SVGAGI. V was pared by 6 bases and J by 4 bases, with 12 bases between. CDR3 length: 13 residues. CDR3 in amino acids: CASSVQGPETQYF. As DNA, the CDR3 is TGTGCCAGCAGCGTCCAAGGTCCAGAGACCCAGTACTTC.

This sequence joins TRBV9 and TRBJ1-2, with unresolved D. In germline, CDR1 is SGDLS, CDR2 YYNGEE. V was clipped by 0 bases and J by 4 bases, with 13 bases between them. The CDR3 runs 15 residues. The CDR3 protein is CASSVGGGFAYGYTF. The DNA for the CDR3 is TGTGCCAGCAGCGTAGGCGGAGGGTTCGCCTATGGCTACACCTTC.

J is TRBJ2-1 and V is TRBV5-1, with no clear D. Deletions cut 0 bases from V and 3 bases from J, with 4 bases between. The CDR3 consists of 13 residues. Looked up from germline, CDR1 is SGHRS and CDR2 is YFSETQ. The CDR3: CASSLEVYNEQFF. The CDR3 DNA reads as TGCGCCAGCAGCTTGGAGGTCTACAATGAGCAGTTCTTC.

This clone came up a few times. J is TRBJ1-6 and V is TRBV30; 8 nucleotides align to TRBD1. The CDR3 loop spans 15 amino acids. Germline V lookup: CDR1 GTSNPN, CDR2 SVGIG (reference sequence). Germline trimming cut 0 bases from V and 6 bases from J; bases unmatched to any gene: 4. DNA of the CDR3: TGTGCCTGGAGTGTACGGGACAGGAGTAATTCACCCCTCCACTTT. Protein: CAWSVRDRSNSPLHF.

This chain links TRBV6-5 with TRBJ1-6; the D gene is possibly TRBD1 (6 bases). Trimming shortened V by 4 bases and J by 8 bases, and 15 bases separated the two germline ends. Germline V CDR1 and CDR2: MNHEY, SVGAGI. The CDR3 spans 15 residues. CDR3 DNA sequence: TGTGCCAGCAGTTCATCCTACAGGACAGATTCACCCCTCCACTTT. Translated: CASSSSYRTDSPLHF.

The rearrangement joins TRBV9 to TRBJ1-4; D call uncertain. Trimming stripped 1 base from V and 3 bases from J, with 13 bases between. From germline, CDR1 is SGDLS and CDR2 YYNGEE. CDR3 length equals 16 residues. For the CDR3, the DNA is TGTGCCAGCAGCGTAAGTGAGGGTATAGCTAATGAAAAACTGTTTTTT. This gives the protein CASSVSEGIANEKLFF.

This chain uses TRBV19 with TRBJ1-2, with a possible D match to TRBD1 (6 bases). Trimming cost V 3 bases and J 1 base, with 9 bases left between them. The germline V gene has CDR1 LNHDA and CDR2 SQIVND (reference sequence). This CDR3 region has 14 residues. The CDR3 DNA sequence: TGTGCCAGTAGTATCCACAGGGTTAACTATGGCTACACCTTC. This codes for CASSIHRVNYGYTF.